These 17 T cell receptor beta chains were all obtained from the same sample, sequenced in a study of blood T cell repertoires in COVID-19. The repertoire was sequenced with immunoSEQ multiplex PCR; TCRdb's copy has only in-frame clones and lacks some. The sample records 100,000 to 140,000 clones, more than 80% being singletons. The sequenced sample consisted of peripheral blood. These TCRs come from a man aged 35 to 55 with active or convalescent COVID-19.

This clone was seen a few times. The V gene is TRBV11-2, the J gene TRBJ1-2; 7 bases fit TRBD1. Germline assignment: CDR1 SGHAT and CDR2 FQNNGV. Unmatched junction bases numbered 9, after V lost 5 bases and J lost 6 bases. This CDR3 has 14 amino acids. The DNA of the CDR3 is TGTGCCAGCAGCGAACTTGGGACAGCAAATGGCTACACCTTC. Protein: CASSELGTANGYTF.

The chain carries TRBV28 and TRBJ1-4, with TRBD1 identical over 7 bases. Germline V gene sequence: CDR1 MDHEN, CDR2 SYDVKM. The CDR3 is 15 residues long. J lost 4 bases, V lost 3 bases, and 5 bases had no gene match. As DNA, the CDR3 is TGTGCCAGCAGTTTCACGACAGGGCTTAATGAAAAACTGTTTTTT. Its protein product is CASSFTTGLNEKLFF.

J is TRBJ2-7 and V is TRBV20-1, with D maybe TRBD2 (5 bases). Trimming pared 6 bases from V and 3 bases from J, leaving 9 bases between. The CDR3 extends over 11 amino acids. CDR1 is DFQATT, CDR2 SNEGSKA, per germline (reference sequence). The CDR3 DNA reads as TGCAGTGCAACCGGACTCTACGAGCAGTACTTC. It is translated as CSATGLYEQYF.

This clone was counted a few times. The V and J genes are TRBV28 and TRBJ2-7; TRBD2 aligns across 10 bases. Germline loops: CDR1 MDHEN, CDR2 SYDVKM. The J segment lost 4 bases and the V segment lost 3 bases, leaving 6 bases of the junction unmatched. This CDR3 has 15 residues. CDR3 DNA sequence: TGTGCCAGCAGTTTTGCTTCTAGCGGGAGTTACGAGCAGTACTTC. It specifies CASSFASSGSYEQYF.

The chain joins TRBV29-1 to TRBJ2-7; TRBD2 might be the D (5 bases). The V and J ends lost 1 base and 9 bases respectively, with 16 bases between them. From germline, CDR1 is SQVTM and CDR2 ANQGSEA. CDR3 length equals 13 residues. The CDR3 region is CSVEVVGSGVQYF. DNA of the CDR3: TGCAGCGTTGAAGTGGTGGGGTCCGGGGTGCAGTACTTC.

The CDR3 DNA reads TGTGCCAGCAGCGTACAGGGGGCAGGCACTGAAGCTTTCTTT. Translated: CASSVQGAGTEAFF. The rearrangement uses TRBV7-9 and TRBJ1-1, with TRBD1 matching over 9 bases. The CDR3 extends over 14 amino acids. Germline CDR1 reads SEHNR; CDR2 reads FQNEAQ (reference sequence). Germline trimming cut 5 bases from V and 4 bases from J; bases unmatched to any gene: 5.

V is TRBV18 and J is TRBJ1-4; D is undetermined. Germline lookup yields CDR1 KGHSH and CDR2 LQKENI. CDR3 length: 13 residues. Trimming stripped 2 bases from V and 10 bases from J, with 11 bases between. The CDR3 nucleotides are TGTGCCAGCTCACCAGATTCTAACGGAAAACTGTTTTTT. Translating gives CASSPDSNGKLFF.

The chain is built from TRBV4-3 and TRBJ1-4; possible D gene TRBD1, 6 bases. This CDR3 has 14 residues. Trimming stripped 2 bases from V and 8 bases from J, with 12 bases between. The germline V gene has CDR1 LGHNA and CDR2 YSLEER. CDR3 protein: CASSQYRVNEKLFF. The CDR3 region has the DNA TGCGCCAGCAGCCAATACAGGGTAAACGAAAAACTGTTTTTT.

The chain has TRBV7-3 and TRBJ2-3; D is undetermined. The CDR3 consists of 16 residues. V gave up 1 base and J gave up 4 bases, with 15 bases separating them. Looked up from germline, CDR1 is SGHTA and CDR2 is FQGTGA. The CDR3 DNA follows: TGTGCCAGCAGCTTAATGGTAGCCGTACGAGCAGATACGCAGTATTTT. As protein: CASSLMVAVRADTQYF.

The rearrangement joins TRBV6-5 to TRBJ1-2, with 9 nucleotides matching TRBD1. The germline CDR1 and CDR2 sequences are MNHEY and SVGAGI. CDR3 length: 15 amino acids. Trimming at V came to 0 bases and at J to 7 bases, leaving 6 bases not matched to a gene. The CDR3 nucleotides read TGTGCCAGCAGTTACTCCCGGGACAGGGTGCGTGGCTACACCTTC. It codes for CASSYSRDRVRGYTF.

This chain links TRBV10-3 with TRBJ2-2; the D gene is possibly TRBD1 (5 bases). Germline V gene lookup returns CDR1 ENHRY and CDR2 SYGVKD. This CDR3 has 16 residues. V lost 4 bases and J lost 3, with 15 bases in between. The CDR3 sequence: CAISARVVADTGELFF. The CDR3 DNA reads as TGTGCCATCAGTGCCAGGGTCGTGGCGGACACCGGGGAGCTGTTTTTT.

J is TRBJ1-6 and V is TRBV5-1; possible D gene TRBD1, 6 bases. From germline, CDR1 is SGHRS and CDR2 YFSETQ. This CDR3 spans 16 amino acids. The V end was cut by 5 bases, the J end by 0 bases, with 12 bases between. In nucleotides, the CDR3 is TGCGCCAGCAGAGGGGGATACAGCTCCTATAATTCACCCCTCCACTTT. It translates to CASRGGYSSYNSPLHF.

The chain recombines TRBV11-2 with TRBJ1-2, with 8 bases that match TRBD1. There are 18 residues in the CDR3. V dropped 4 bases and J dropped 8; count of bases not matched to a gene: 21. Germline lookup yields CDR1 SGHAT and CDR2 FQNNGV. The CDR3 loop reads CASSSRAVQGGKVGGYTF. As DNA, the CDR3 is TGTGCCAGCAGCTCACGGGCTGTACAGGGGGGGAAAGTAGGAGGCTACACCTTC. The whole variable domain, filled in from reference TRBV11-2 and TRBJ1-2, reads EAGVAQSPRYKIIEKRQSVAFWCNPISGHATLYWYQQILGQGPKLLIQFQNNGVVDDSQLPKDRFSAERLKGVDSTLKIQPAKLEDSAVYLCASSSRAVQGGKVGGYTFGSGTRLTVV.

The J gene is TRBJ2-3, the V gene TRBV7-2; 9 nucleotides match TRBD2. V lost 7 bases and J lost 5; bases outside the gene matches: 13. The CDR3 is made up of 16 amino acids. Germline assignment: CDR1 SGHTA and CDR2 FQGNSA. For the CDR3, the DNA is TGTGCCAGCACCCCGAATTTAGCGGGAGCGGTAGATACGCAGTATTTT. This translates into CASTPNLAGAVDTQYF.

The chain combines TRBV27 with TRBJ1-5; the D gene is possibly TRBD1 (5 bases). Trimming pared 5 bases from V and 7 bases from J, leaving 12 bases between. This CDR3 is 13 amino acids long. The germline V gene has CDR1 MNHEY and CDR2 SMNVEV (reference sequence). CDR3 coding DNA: TGTGCCAGCAGTCTCTCGCAGGGACAGCCCCAGCATTTT. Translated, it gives CASSLSQGQPQHF.

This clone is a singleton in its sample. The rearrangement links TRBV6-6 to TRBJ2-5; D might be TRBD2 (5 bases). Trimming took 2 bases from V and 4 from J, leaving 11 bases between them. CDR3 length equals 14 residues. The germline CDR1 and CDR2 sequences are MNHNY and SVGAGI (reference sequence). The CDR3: CASSYPEARETQYF. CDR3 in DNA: TGTGCCAGCAGTTACCCGGAGGCACGAGAGACCCAGTACTTC.

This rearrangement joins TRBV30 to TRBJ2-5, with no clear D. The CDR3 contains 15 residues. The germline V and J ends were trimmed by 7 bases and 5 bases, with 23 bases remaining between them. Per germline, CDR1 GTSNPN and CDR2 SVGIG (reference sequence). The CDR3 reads CASRHLYRAGETQYF. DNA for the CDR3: TGTGCCTCGAGACACCTTTATCGAGCCGGGGAGACCCAGTACTTC.